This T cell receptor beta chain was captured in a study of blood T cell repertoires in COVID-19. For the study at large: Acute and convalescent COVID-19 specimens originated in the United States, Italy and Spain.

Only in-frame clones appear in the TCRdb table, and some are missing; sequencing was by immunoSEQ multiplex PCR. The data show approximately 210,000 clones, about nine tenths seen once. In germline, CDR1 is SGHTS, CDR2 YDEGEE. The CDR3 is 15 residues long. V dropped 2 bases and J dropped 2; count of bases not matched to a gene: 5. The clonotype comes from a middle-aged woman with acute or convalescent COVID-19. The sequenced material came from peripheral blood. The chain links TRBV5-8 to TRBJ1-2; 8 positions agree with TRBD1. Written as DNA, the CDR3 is TGTGCCAGCAGCTTACGGACAGGGAGGAACTATGGCTACACCTTC. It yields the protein CASSLRTGRNYGYTF.